This T cell receptor beta chain was recorded in a study of vaccination effects on CD4 cells after COVID-19. Study as a whole: Post-vaccine draws lagged the second dose by a median of 72 days. The study, taken as a whole, reports: Long after vaccination, the clones induced by infection and by vaccine shrank markedly in size.

In the ViraFEST assay, antigen-specific CD4+ clonotypes were identified by expansion after peptide-pool stimulation. It was after approximately 11 days of culture that CD4+ T cells were isolated. Everyone in the study got two shots of either the BNT162b2 or mRNA-1273 vaccine. The culture medium for a few million PBMC per well included 10 IU/ml IL-2 and 9 to 10 ug/ml peptides. Only in-frame clones appear in the TCRdb table, and some are missing; sequencing was by immunoSEQ multiplex PCR. The repertoire includes approximately 74,000 clones, around four fifths of them detected once, and roughly 1.2% sits in the top ten. J lost 3 bases, V lost 4 bases, and 6 bases had no gene match. Germline V gives CDR1 SGHNT, CDR2 YYREEE (reference sequence). The CDR3 contains 15 residues. As concerns this clone: The antigen is unknown.

This specimen was CD4+ T cells from PBMCs cultured with HCoV-OC43 spike peptides, taken after COVID-19 vaccination. Subset: HCoV-OC43 spike overlapping peptide pool stimulation. The source is a human donor who received a COVID-19 vaccine. V is TRBV5-4 and J is TRBJ2-5, with 10 bases lining up with TRBD1. CDR3 sequence (DNA): TGTGCCAGCAGCACATCGGACAGGGGGAAAGAGACCCAGTACTTC. It yields the protein CASSTSDRGKETQYF.